The present T cell receptor beta chain was sequenced within a study of cytomegalovirus exposure and HLA in healthy donors. Study outcomes and limitations: An analysis done earlier found most TCR beta V segments productive about 87% or about 30% of the time. Most of the CMV-associated TCR beta chains (in a later analysis) appeared to be HLA-restricted.

The junction had 15 bases not matched to a gene; V was cut back by 7 bases and J by 4 bases. Per germline, CDR1 LNHDA and CDR2 SQIVND (reference sequence). The CDR3 totals 18 residues. Concerning this clone: Its target is not known.

In the PCR, 60 Vbeta and 13 Jbeta primers were used. Measured with immunoSEQ multiplex PCR; TCRdb has only the in-frame clones, and not every one. The table lists around 35,000 clones, around 74% of them singletons. Sample: PBMCs. The origin of this receptor is a man aged 30 to 45 in good health and CMV-seronegative. The chain has TRBV19 and TRBJ2-6, with TRBD1 matching 8 bases. For the CDR3, the DNA is TGTGCCAGTATTGGGGGCAGGGGGCCGTCTTACGGGGCCAACGTCCTGACTTTC. This sequence encodes CASIGGRGPSYGANVLTF.